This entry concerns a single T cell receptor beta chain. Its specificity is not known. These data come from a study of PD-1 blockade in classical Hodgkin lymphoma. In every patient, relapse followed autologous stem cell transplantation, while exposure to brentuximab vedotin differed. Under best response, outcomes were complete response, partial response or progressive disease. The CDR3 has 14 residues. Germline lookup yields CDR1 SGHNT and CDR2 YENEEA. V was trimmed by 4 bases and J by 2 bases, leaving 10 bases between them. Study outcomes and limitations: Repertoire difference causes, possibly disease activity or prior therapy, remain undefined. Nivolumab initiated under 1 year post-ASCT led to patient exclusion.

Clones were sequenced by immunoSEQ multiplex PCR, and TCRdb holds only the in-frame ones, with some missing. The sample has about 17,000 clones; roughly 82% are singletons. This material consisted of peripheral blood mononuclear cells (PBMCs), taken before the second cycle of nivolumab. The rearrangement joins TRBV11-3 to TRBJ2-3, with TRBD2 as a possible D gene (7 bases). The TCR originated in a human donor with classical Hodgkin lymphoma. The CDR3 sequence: CASSSGGTTDTQYF. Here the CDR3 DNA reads TGTGCCAGCAGCTCGGGGGGCACCACAGATACGCAGTATTTT.